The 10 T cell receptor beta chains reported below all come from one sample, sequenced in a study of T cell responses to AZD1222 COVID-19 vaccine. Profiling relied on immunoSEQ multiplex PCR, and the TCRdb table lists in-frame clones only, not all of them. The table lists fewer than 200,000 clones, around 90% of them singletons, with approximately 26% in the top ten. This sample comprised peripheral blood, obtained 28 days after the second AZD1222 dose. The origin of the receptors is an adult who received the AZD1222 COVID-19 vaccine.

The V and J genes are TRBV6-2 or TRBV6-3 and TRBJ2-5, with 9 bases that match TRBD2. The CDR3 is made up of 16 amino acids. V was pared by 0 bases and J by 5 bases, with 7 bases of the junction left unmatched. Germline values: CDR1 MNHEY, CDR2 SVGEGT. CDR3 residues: CASSYSKVSGRETQYF. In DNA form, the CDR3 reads TGTGCCAGCAGTTACTCGAAGGTCAGCGGGAGGGAGACCCAGTACTTC.

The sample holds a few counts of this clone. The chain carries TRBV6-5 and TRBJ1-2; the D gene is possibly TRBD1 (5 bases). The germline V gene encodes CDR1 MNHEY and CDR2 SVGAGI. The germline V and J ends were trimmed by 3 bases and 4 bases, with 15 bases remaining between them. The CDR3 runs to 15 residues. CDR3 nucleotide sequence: TGTGCCAGCAGTTATCAGGCAGGGTCAGGCTATGGCTACACCTTC. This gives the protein CASSYQAGSGYGYTF.

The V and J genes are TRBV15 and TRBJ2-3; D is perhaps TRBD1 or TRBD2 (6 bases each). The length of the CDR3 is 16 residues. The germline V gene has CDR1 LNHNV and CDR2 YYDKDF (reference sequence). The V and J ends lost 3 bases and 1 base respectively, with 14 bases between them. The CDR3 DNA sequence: TGTGCCACCAGCAGGGGGGCGGGGCAGCGCACAGATACGCAGTATTTT. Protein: CATSRGAGQRTDTQYF.

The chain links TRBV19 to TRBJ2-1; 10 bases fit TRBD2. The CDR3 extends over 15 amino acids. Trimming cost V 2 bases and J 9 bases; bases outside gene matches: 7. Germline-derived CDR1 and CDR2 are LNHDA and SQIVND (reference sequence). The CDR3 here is CASSILAGGVGEQFF. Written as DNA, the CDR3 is TGTGCCAGTAGTATATTAGCGGGAGGCGTCGGTGAGCAGTTCTTC.

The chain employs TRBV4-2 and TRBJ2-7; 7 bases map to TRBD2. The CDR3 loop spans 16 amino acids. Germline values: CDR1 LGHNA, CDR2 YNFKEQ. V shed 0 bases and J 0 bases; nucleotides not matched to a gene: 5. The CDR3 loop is CASSQDHLAASYEQYF. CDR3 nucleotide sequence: TGTGCCAGCAGCCAAGATCACCTAGCGGCCTCCTACGAGCAGTACTTC.

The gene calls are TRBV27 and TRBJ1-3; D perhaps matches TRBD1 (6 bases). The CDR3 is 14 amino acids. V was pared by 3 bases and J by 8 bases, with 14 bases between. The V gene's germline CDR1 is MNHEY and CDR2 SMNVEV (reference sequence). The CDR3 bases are TGTGCCAGCAGTTTGGGGGGCCAAACACACACCATATATTTT. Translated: CASSLGGQTHTIYF.

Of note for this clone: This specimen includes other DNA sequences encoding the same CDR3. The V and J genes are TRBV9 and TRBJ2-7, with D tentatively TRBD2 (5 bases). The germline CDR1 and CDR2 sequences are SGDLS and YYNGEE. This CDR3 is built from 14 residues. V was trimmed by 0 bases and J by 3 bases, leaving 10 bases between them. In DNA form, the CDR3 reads TGTGCCAGCAGCGTAGTGGACGGAGGCTACGAGCAGTACTTC. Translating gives CASSVVDGGYEQYF.

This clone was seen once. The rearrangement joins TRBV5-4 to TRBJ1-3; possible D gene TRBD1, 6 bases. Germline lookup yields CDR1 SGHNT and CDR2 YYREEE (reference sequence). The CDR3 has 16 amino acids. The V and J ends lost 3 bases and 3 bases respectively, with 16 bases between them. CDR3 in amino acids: CASSSPGGGVGNTIYF. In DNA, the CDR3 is TGTGCCAGCAGCTCCCCTGGGGGGGGCGTTGGAAACACCATATATTTT.

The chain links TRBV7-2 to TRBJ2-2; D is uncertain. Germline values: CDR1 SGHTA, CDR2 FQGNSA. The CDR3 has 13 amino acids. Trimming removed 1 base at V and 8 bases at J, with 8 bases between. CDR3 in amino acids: CASSLDGLGELFF. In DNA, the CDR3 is TGTGCCAGCAGCTTAGATGGGTTGGGGGAGCTGTTTTTT. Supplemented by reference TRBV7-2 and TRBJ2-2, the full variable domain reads GAGVSQSPSNKVTEKGKDVELRCDPISGHTALYWYRQSLGQGLEFLIYFQGNSAPDKSGLPSDRFSAERTGGSVSTLTIQRTQQEDSAVYLCASSLDGLGELFFGEGSRLTVL.

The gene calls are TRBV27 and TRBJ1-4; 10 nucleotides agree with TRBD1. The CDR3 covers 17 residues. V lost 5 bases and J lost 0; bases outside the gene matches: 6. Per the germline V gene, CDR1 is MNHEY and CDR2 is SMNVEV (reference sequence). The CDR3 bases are TGTGCCAGCAGTCTCACAGGGACAGGGGCAACTAATGAAAAACTGTTTTTT. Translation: CASSLTGTGATNEKLFF.